This record concerns one T cell receptor (beta chain) sequence. Its target is not known. Sequencing was performed with immunoSEQ multiplex PCR; in TCRdb, only in-frame clones are kept and a portion is missing. Its table records 150,000 or so clones. The CDR3 is 15 residues long. Germline assignment: CDR1 SGHTA and CDR2 FQGNSA. V dropped 5 bases and J dropped 2; count of bases not matched to a gene: 9. The sample belongs to a study of T cell responses to AZD1222 COVID-19 vaccine. General observations from the study: Among those given AZD1222, only 6 or 7 were seropositive at baseline. Spike-specific TCR breadth and depth grew following two AZD1222 doses. Spike-spanning, vaccine-associated CD4 TCRs were dominant at 160-218 and 743-854. Mostly white British, mostly female donors; authors suggested clonal diversity may be underestimated.

The TCR originated in an adult in good health. V usage is TRBV7-2 and J usage is TRBJ2-7; TRBD1 matches at 7 bases. The sequenced sample consisted of peripheral blood. The DNA for the CDR3 is TGTGCCAGCAGCCTTGCCGGGACAGCCCCCTACGAGCAGTACTTC. The encoded protein is CASSLAGTAPYEQYF.